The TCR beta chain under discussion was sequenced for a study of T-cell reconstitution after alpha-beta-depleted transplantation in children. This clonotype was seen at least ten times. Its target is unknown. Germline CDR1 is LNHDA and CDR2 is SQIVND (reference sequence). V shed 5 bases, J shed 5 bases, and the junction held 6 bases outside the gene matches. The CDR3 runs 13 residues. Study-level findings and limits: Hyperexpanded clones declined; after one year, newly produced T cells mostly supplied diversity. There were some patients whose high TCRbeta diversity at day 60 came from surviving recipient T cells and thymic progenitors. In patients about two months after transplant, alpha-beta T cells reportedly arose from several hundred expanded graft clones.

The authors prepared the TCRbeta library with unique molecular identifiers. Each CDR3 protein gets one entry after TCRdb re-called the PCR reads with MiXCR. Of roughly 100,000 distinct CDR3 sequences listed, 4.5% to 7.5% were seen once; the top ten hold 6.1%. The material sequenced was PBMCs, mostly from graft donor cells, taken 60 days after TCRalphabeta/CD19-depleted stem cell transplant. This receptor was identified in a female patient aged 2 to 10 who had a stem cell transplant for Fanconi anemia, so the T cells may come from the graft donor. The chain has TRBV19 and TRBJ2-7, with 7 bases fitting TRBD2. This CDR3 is CASSQTRGDEQYF. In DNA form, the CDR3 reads TGTGCCAGTAGTCAAACTCGGGGGGACGAGCAGTACTTC.